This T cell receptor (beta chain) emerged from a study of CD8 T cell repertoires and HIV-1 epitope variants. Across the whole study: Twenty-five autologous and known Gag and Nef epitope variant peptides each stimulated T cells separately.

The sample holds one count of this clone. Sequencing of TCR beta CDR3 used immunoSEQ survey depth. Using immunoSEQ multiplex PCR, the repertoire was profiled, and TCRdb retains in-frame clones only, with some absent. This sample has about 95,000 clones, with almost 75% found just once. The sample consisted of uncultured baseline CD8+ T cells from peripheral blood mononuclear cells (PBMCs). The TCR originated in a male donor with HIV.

CDR3 region: CASWNSGANVLTF. The CDR3 nucleotides read TGTGCCAGCTGGAACTCTGGGGCCAACGTCCTGACTTTC. The V and J genes are TRBV28 and TRBJ2-6, with D hard to call. Germline CDR1 and CDR2: MDHEN and SYDVKM. The CDR3 is 13 amino acids. Trimming removed 8 bases from V and 0 bases from J, with 5 bases in between.